Given below is one TCR beta chain in context. Antigen: not known. The sample comes from a study of T cells in narcolepsy. Study-level results: In some patient and control memory CD4+ samples, autoreactive clones were absent. HCRT-specific and TRIB2-specific autoreactive clonotypes appeared among same-patient CSF and blood CD4+ clonotypes.

CDR3 length equals 14 residues. Germline CDR1 LGHNA, CDR2 YNFKEQ. V lost 0 bases, J lost 4 bases, and 9 bases lay in between. Data came from immunoSEQ multiplex PCR; TCRdb stores just in-frame clones and leaves some out. There are around 30,000 clones in the sample; around 80% occur only once, and 1.2% lies in the top ten. This chain joins TRBV4-2 and TRBJ2-5; weak D call: TRBD2 (6 bases). The sequencing input was CD45RA- memory CD4+ T cells from PBMCs. This sequence was found in a human donor with narcolepsy. The DNA of the CDR3 is TGTGCCAGCAGCCAAGATGGGGGGAGAGAGACCCAGTACTTC. This translates into CASSQDGGRETQYF.